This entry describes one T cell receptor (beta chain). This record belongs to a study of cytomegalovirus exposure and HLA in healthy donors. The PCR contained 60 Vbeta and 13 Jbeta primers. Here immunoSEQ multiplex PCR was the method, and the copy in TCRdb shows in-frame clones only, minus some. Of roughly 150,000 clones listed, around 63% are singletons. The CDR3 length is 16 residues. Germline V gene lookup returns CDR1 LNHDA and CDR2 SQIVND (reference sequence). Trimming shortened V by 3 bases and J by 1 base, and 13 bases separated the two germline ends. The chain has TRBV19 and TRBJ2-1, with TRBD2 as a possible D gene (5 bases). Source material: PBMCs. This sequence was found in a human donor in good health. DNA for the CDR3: TGTGCCAGTAGTATTCTCCGAGGGCCATCCTACAATGAGCAGTTCTTC. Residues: CASSILRGPSYNEQFF.